The 32 T cell receptor beta chains listed next were all sequenced from one sample in a study of blood T cells in healthy people across ages. Using a J-beta primer mix together with a sample-barcoded 5' primer, a second PCR was run for about 6 to 11 cycles. TCRdb itself ran the 5' RACE reads through MiXCR, one entry per CDR3 protein. The sample lists 1.5 million to 2 million distinct CDR3 sequences, 28% occurring once. Sequenced: blood. These receptors all stem from a woman aged 25 to 39 in good health.

This chain links TRBV28 with TRBJ2-4; 8 bases are shared with TRBD1. CDR1 and CDR2 from the germline V gene are MDHEN and SYDVKM. V shed 3 bases and J 6 bases; nucleotides not matched to a gene: 7. This CDR3 has 15 residues. CDR3 DNA: TGTGCCAGCAGTTTGAGGGGCAGGGGGCCAAACATTCAGTACTTC. It yields the protein CASSLRGRGPNIQYF. The full variable domain, in which reference TRBV28 and TRBJ2-4 provide the parts outside the CDR3, is DVKVTQSSRYLVKRTGEKVFLECVQDMDHENMFWYRQDPGLGLRLIYFSYDVKMKEKGDIPEGYSVSREKKERFSLILESASTNQTSMYLCASSLRGRGPNIQYFGAGTRLSVL.

This chain links TRBV28 with TRBJ2-3; a weak D match, TRBD1 (7 bases). Trimming cost V 7 bases and J 3 bases, with 14 bases left between them. The CDR3 contains 14 residues. Germline V gene sequence: CDR1 MDHEN, CDR2 SYDVKM. The CDR3 DNA reads as TGTGCCAGCATTGAGGGGGCGGGAACAGATACGCAGTATTTT. This translates into CASIEGAGTDTQYF.

This clonotype has a count of ten or more. The chain joins TRBV20-1 to TRBJ1-1, with TRBD1 matching over 8 bases. V shed 0 bases and J 3 bases; nucleotides not matched to a gene: 3. This CDR3 comprises 14 residues. Germline V gene data show CDR1 as DFQATT and CDR2 as SNEGSKA (reference sequence). CDR3 coding DNA: TGCAGTGCTAGAGACCCGGACAGGGACACTGAAGCTTTCTTT. Its protein product is CSARDPDRDTEAFF.

This chain uses TRBV12-3 or TRBV12-4 with TRBJ2-7; D may be TRBD2 (5 bases). The CDR3 totals 15 residues. Deletions cut 2 bases from V and 0 bases from J, with 11 bases between. The CDR3 DNA reads as TGTGCCAGCAGTTTACGCGGGCTCGGCTCCTACGAGCAGTACTTC. It specifies CASSLRGLGSYEQYF.

Of note for this clonotype: This may come from a read error, since a much larger clone is one base off. The rearrangement links TRBV27 to TRBJ2-3, with D perhaps assigned TRBD1 or TRBD2 (5 bases each). Germline loops: CDR1 MNHEY, CDR2 SMNVEV (reference sequence). The CDR3 consists of 13 residues. CDR3 bases: TGTGCCAACAGTTTTAAGGGGACGGATACGCAGTATTTT. This sequence encodes CANSFKGTDTQYF.

The genes are TRBV5-1 and TRBJ2-3; the match to TRBD2 covers 10 bases. Germline assignment: CDR1 SGHRS and CDR2 YFSETQ. The CDR3 sequence is 16 residues long. V lost 1 base, J lost 5 bases, and 7 bases stayed unmatched. The CDR3 is CASSLRASGGRDTQYF. Here the CDR3 DNA reads TGCGCCAGCAGCTTGAGGGCTAGCGGGGGACGAGATACGCAGTATTTT.

This clonotype was detected ten times or more. The V gene is TRBV6-6, the J gene TRBJ2-7; 8 nucleotides agree with TRBD1. V shed 4 bases, J shed 5 bases, and the junction held 10 bases outside the gene matches. CDR3 size: 15 residues. Per the germline V gene, CDR1 is MNHNY and CDR2 is SVGAGI (reference sequence). The CDR3 region has the DNA TGTGCCAGCAGTTCCTTAGCCGGACAGGGAGACGAGCAGTACTTC. This gives the protein CASSSLAGQGDEQYF.

This clonotype has a single count. This chain uses TRBV5-6 with TRBJ2-4; tentative D call: TRBD1 (6 bases). CDR3 length: 13 amino acids. Trimming took off 6 bases at V and 4 bases at J, with 11 bases between the two ends. Germline V gene lookup returns CDR1 SGHDT and CDR2 YYEEEE. In nucleotides, the CDR3 is TGTGCCAGCACCCGGACAGCAAAAAACATTCAGTACTTC. Protein sequence: CASTRTAKNIQYF.

The chain is built from TRBV10-1 and TRBJ2-7; D perhaps matches TRBD2 (5 bases). Deletions cut 4 bases from V and 5 bases from J, with 15 bases between. This CDR3 comprises 14 residues. CDR1 is WNHNN and CDR2 is SYGVQD in the germline V gene (reference sequence). The CDR3 loop is CASSGLSDGDEQYF. CDR3 nucleotides: TGCGCCAGCAGTGGCCTCTCAGACGGGGACGAGCAGTACTTC.

Turning to this clonotype: A junction end diverges from the germline sequence, so it may reflect a read error. The genes are TRBV7-2 and TRBJ2-1; a possible D gene is TRBD2 (5 bases). There are 15 residues in the CDR3. Germline V gene sequence: CDR1 SGHTA, CDR2 FQGNSA. The DNA of the CDR3 is TGTGCCAGCAGCGTAGCGCCATTGGAGTTCTATGAGCAGTTCTTC. Translation: CASSVAPLEFYEQFF.

The chain joins TRBV11-2 to TRBJ2-7, with D possibly matching TRBD2 (5 bases). Germline loops: CDR1 SGHAT, CDR2 FQNNGV. Trimming cost V 0 bases and J 0 bases, with 15 bases left between them. The CDR3 length is 17 residues. In DNA, the CDR3 is TGTGCCAGCAGCTTAGATCTAAACGGGATTAGCTCCTACGAGCAGTACTTC. Translating gives CASSLDLNGISSYEQYF.

The chain carries TRBV24-1 and TRBJ2-1, with D possibly matching TRBD1 (6 bases). V lost 7 bases, J lost 0 bases, and 12 bases lay in between. The CDR3 spans 15 residues. Germline V gene data show CDR1 as KGHDR and CDR2 as SFDVKD. DNA of the CDR3: TGTGCCACCAGCTCCACAGGGAGCTCCTACAATGAGCAGTTCTTC. This sequence encodes CATSSTGSSYNEQFF.

The chain is built from TRBV2 and TRBJ2-5; 7 positions agree with TRBD2. The germline V gene has CDR1 SNHLY and CDR2 FYNNEI. This CDR3 spans 15 amino acids. J lost 0 bases, V lost 6 bases, and 7 bases had no gene match. The CDR3: CASSPVGGDQETQYF. The CDR3, as DNA: TGTGCCAGCAGCCCCGTGGGGGGGGACCAAGAGACCCAGTACTTC.

This clonotype was detected a few times. This chain uses TRBV29-1 with TRBJ1-1; unclear D gene. The germline V gene has CDR1 SQVTM and CDR2 ANQGSEA. There are 9 residues in the CDR3. V dropped 7 bases and J dropped 7 bases, with 7 bases sitting between them. The CDR3 reads CSARIEAFF. Written as DNA, the CDR3 is TGCAGCGCCCGGATTGAAGCTTTCTTT.

The chain couples TRBV7-2 to TRBJ2-5, with D perhaps matching TRBD1 (5 bases). V was shortened by 2 bases and J by 6 bases, with 19 bases between the two germline ends. In germline, CDR1 is SGHTA, CDR2 FQGNSA. There are 16 residues in the CDR3. The CDR3 DNA follows: TGTGCCAGCAGCTTAATCAATTCAAGGGGATCCAAGACCCAGTACTTC. Encoded protein: CASSLINSRGSKTQYF.

This clonotype turned up a few times. The chain joins TRBV7-9 to TRBJ1-2, with D perhaps TRBD1 (5 bases). V lost 5 bases, J lost 10 bases, and 20 bases lay in between. CDR1 is SEHNR and CDR2 is FQNEAQ in the germline V gene (reference sequence). The CDR3 is 14 amino acids. CDR3 in DNA: TGTGCCAGCAGCCAGGCGGGGGACGATGAGGTCTACACCTTC. Translated, it gives CASSQAGDDEVYTF.

A few counts support this clonotype. The genes are TRBV24-1 and TRBJ2-7; 8 bases fit TRBD2. The J call may be wrong; the DNA end is better matched by TRBJ2-5. The germline V gene has CDR1 KGHDR and CDR2 SFDVKD. The CDR3 runs 14 residues. CDR3 residues: CATSDLGGGETQYF. Here the CDR3 DNA reads TGTGCCACCAGTGATTTGGGCGGGGGGGAGACCCAGTACTTC.

This clonotype was seen a handful of times. V is TRBV6-1 and J is TRBJ1-2; the D gene is possibly TRBD1 (6 bases). This CDR3 has 16 residues. Germline V lookup: CDR1 MNHNS, CDR2 SASEGT. Trimming stripped 1 base from V and 4 bases from J, with 16 bases between. Written as DNA, the CDR3 is TGTGCCAGCAGTGAAGGATGGGGGCAGGGGTCCTATGGCTACACCTTC. This translates into CASSEGWGQGSYGYTF.

The chain combines TRBV9 with TRBJ1-1, with 8 positions matching TRBD1. The germline CDR1 and CDR2 sequences are SGDLS and YYNGEE. V was pared by 0 bases and J by 3 bases, with 7 bases of the junction left unmatched. The CDR3 runs to 16 residues. CDR3 sequence reads: CASSVGDRRGYTEAFF. The CDR3, as DNA: TGTGCCAGCAGCGTAGGGGACAGGCGTGGGTACACTGAAGCTTTCTTT.

This clonotype has just a few counts. The V and J genes are TRBV6-2 or TRBV6-3 and TRBJ2-7, with D unresolved. CDR1 and CDR2 (germline): MNHEY, SVGEGT. This CDR3 contains 15 residues. V dropped 8 bases and J dropped 0 bases, with 17 bases sitting between them. The CDR3 is CASGGWGIPSYEQYF. DNA of the CDR3: TGTGCCAGCGGCGGATGGGGTATCCCCTCCTACGAGCAGTACTTC.

This clonotype was recorded many times. The chain combines TRBV11-2 with TRBJ2-7, with 14 bases lining up with TRBD2. CDR1 is SGHAT, CDR2 FQNNGV, per germline. Germline trimming cut 5 bases from V and 2 bases from J; bases unmatched to any gene: 5. This CDR3 spans 16 amino acids. The CDR3 nucleotides are TGTGCCAGCAGCCCATGGACTAGCGGGGGGACCTACGAGCAGTACTTC. This gives the protein CASSPWTSGGTYEQYF.

V is TRBV10-3 and J is TRBJ2-7; D possibly uses TRBD1 or TRBD2 (5 bases each). The ends were cut back, 4 bases at V and 2 bases at J, with 15 bases in the middle. This CDR3 contains 15 residues. Per the germline V gene, CDR1 is ENHRY and CDR2 is SYGVKD. The CDR3 DNA follows: TGTGCCATCAGTGGAAACCGGGACGTCGCCTACGAGCAGTACTTC. Translated, it gives CAISGNRDVAYEQYF.

The table lists this clonotype with many counts. The rearrangement links TRBV9 to TRBJ1-2, with D possibly matching TRBD1 (5 bases). V was shortened by 0 bases and J by 3 bases, with 12 bases between the two germline ends. The CDR3 is made up of 15 amino acids. Germline assignment: CDR1 SGDLS and CDR2 YYNGEE. The CDR3 coding sequence is TGTGCCAGCAGCGTAGTCCCAGGGATCGACTATGGCTACACCTTC. Its protein product is CASSVVPGIDYGYTF.

The rearrangement uses TRBV12-3 or TRBV12-4 and TRBJ1-1; D gene ambiguous. The V gene lost 1 base and the J gene lost 4 bases, with 10 bases spanning the gap. CDR3 length: 14 amino acids. Written as DNA, the CDR3 is TGTGCCAGCAGTTTAGTCCCAGTGGTCACTGAAGCTTTCTTT. Its protein is CASSLVPVVTEAFF.

This clonotype occurred a few times. V and J are TRBV5-1 and TRBJ2-5, with D possibly TRBD2 on 5 matching bases. Germline values: CDR1 SGHRS, CDR2 YFSETQ. The CDR3 runs to 15 residues. Deletions cut 7 bases from V and 5 bases from J, with 21 bases between. The CDR3 nucleotides read TGCGCCAGCGGATCTGGTGGAGGCAGAGGGGAGACCCAGTACTTC. It is translated as CASGSGGGRGETQYF.

Details on this clonotype: Its ends do not fully match the called genes, so a read error is possible. The chain employs TRBV7-8 and TRBJ2-7; perhaps TRBD2 as D (6 bases). Germline CDR1 is SGHVS and CDR2 is FQNEAQ. The CDR3 has 16 residues. This chain's CDR3 is CASSFVAGSSGYEQYF. The CDR3 region has the DNA TGTGCCAGTAGCTTCGTGGCAGGGTCAAGCGGGTACGAGCAGTACTTC.

The V gene is TRBV5-1, the J gene TRBJ1-6; TRBD1 is a possible D gene (5 bases). The germline gives CDR1 SGHRS, CDR2 YFSETQ. Trimming removed 0 bases at V and 8 bases at J, with 12 bases between. CDR3 length: 15 amino acids. CDR3 DNA: TGCGCCAGCAGCTTGGCAGGGCCTACCTATTCACCCCTCCACTTT. As protein: CASSLAGPTYSPLHF.

This clonotype occurred many times. The V call is TRBV12-3 or TRBV12-4, the J call TRBJ2-3, with TRBD2 matching over 7 bases. There are 15 residues in the CDR3. V dropped 7 bases and J dropped 0; count of bases not matched to a gene: 7. This chain's CDR3 is CASISGRTSTDTQYF. The CDR3 region has the DNA TGTGCCAGCATTAGCGGGCGCACTAGCACAGATACGCAGTATTTT.

The chain combines TRBV25-1 with TRBJ2-1, with 8 nucleotides matching TRBD2. V shed 5 bases and J 8 bases; nucleotides not matched to a gene: 8. The CDR3 spans 14 residues. Germline loops: CDR1 MGHDK, CDR2 SYGVNS. CDR3 nucleotide sequence: TGTGCCAGCAGTCGCGCACTAGCGGTTGATGAGCAGTTCTTC. It specifies CASSRALAVDEQFF.

This clonotype has a handful of counts. V gene TRBV5-1 combines with J gene TRBJ2-3; the D is unclear. The CDR3 loop spans 16 amino acids. The V end was cut by 4 bases, the J end by 1 base, with 16 bases between. Looked up from germline, CDR1 is SGHRS and CDR2 is YFSETQ. Written as DNA, the CDR3 is TGCGCCAGCAGCAAAAATACGAACCTCGGCACAGATACGCAGTATTTT. Translating gives CASSKNTNLGTDTQYF.

This clonotype was picked up a small number of times. The chain links TRBV5-1 to TRBJ1-1; TRBD1 aligns across 7 bases. The CDR3 has 14 amino acids. CDR1 is SGHRS, CDR2 YFSETQ, per germline. V lost 0 bases and J lost 8; bases outside the gene matches: 7. Here the CDR3 reads CASSLAAGQAEAFF. In nucleotides, the CDR3 is TGCGCCAGCAGCTTGGCCGCCGGACAGGCCGAAGCTTTCTTT.

This clonotype was seen a handful of times. The V gene is TRBV7-9, the J gene TRBJ2-7, with D tentatively TRBD1 (5 bases). CDR3 length equals 13 residues. The ends were cut back, 1 base at V and 2 bases at J, with 6 bases in the middle. Per germline, CDR1 SEHNR and CDR2 FQNEAQ (reference sequence). CDR3 amino acids: CASSLETAYEQYF. The CDR3 DNA follows: TGTGCCAGCAGCTTAGAGACAGCCTACGAGCAGTACTTC.